Below, 12 T cell receptor beta chains from the same sample are listed, as sequenced in a study of tumor-infiltrating lymphocytes in primary liver carcinoma. TCR beta cDNA was reverse-transcribed from around 0.55 ug of total RNA. The reaction used a constant-region primer and ProtoScript II reverse transcriptase. TCR beta libraries came from three nested multiplex PCR rounds using slightly modified ARM-PCR. The first two PCR rounds, approximately 11 cycles each, used TRBV1-TRBV30 forward primers and a C-beta reverse primer. Each CDR3 protein is one row after TCRdb ran MiXCR on the multiplex PCR reads. The repertoire holds 300,000 to 350,000 distinct CDR3 sequences, with about 61% as singletons. It was unsorted whole blood that yielded blood RNA, and germline DNA was also extracted. The specimen was peripheral blood. The receptors were sampled from a man in his forties with primary liver carcinoma and hepatitis B virus infection.

This clonotype has a handful of counts. V gene TRBV24-1 combines with J gene TRBJ1-2; possible D gene TRBD1, 6 bases. Trimming left V 3 bases short and J 4 bases short, with 11 bases between. CDR3 length equals 14 residues. Germline CDR1 is KGHDR and CDR2 is SFDVKD. The DNA for the CDR3 is TGTGCCACCAGTGATCGTACAGGGATCTATGGCTACACCTTC. This gives the protein CATSDRTGIYGYTF.

The V gene is TRBV4-1, the J gene TRBJ2-3; TRBD1 agrees at 7 bases. This CDR3 region has 15 residues. CDR1 MGHRA and CDR2 YSYEKL come from the germline V gene. V lost 6 bases, J lost 1 base, and 7 bases stayed unmatched. The DNA of the CDR3 is TGCGCCAGCAGGCATACCGGGACAGGCACAGATACGCAGTATTTT. It is translated as CASRHTGTGTDTQYF.

In this sample, this clonotype turned up once. This may come from a read error, since a much larger clone is one base off. The chain couples TRBV4-1 to TRBJ2-1; 10 bases are a match to TRBD1. CDR3 length equals 17 residues. Germline assignment: CDR1 MGHRA and CDR2 YSYEKL. V dropped 3 bases and J dropped 8; count of bases not matched to a gene: 13. The CDR3 here is CASSHVNPGQGSDEQFF. DNA for the CDR3: TGCGCCAGCAGCCATGTAAACCCGGGACAGGGGTCGGATGAGCAGTTCTTC.

This clonotype was seen only a few times. This chain joins TRBV5-4 and TRBJ1-2; D ambiguous. CDR1 SGHNT and CDR2 YYREEE come from the germline V gene (reference sequence). The V end lost 0 bases, the J end lost 7 bases, and 7 bases lay between the germline ends. This CDR3 is built from 12 residues. CDR3 residues: CASSLDRAGYTF. The CDR3 region has the DNA TGTGCCAGCAGCTTGGATCGGGCTGGCTACACCTTC.

Many counts were recorded for this clonotype. The gene calls are TRBV6-6 and TRBJ1-5, with D uncertain. Germline lookup yields CDR1 MNHNY and CDR2 SVGAGI (reference sequence). The CDR3 is 14 amino acids. V was clipped by 2 bases and J by 2 bases, with 7 bases between them. The CDR3 bases are TGTGCCAGCAGTTACGCGGAGGGCAATCAGCCCCAGCATTTT. Amino acid sequence: CASSYAEGNQPQHF.

The chain joins TRBV30 to TRBJ2-7, with 9 nucleotides matching TRBD2. This CDR3 is 15 amino acids long. The V segment lost 2 bases and the J segment 4 bases; nucleotides outside the gene matches: 9. Germline V gene sequence: CDR1 GTSNPN, CDR2 SVGIG (reference sequence). This CDR3 is CAWSSVAGVGYEQYF. In DNA, the CDR3 is TGTGCCTGGAGTTCAGTAGCGGGAGTCGGGTACGAGCAGTACTTC.

Notes on this clonotype: The junction shows a germline mismatch at one end, possibly a read error. V and J are TRBV11-2 and TRBJ1-2; D gene uncertain. CDR3 length equals 12 residues. The germline V gene has CDR1 SGHAT and CDR2 FQNNGV. CDR3 residues: CSSSLENCGYTF. The CDR3 DNA sequence: TGTTCCAGCAGCTTAGAAAACTGTGGCTACACCTTC.

This clonotype has more than one count but fewer than ten. It may be a read error: a sequence one base away is much more abundant. The rearrangement uses TRBV5-1 and TRBJ2-3; D is uncertain. This CDR3 comprises 13 residues. Germline CDR1 reads SGHRS; CDR2 reads YFSETQ. CDR3 sequence reads: CAGSLLRTDTQYF. The CDR3 DNA reads TGCGCCGGCAGCCTCCTAAGAACCGATACGCAGTATTTT.

With respect to this clonotype: This could be a read error, since a much larger clone is one nucleotide away. This chain links TRBV4-2 with TRBJ2-7; weak D call: TRBD2 (5 bases). This CDR3 contains 17 residues. In germline, CDR1 is LGHNA, CDR2 YNFKEQ. CDR3 DNA sequence: TGTGCCAGCAGCCAAGAGACTACCCGGCAAATTTCCTACGAGCAGTGCTTC. The encoded protein is CASSQETTRQISYEQCF.

The V gene is TRBV2, the J gene TRBJ1-2; no clear D. The V gene lost 2 bases and the J gene lost 8 bases, with 18 bases spanning the gap. The length of the CDR3 is 15 residues. Germline-derived CDR1 and CDR2 are SNHLY and FYNNEI. In DNA, the CDR3 is TGTGCCAGCAGTGAATATCTAGGTTTAGCAGAAGGCTACACCTTC. This translates into CASSEYLGLAEGYTF. Based on the CDR3 plus reference TRBV2 and TRBJ1-2, the full variable domain is EPEVTQTPSHQVTQMGQEVILRCVPISNHLYFYWYRQILGQKVEFLVSFYNNEISEKSEIFDDQFSVERPDGSNFTLKIRSTKLEDSAMYFCASSEYLGLAEGYTFGSGTRLTVV.

At least ten counts were recorded for this clonotype. The V call is TRBV6-1, the J call TRBJ2-7, with TRBD2 as a possible D gene (6 bases). Germline values: CDR1 MNHNS, CDR2 SASEGT. With 7 bases removed from V and 2 bases from J, the gap between germline ends came to 21 bases. The CDR3 has 16 residues. The CDR3 DNA reads TGTGCCAGCAAGGTTACGAGGCGGGAAAGTGCCTACGAGCAGTACTTC. The encoded protein is CASKVTRRESAYEQYF.

Worth noting for this clonotype: Sequence at one end of the junction differs from germline and may be a read error. The chain employs TRBV4-3 and TRBJ2-7; D perhaps matches TRBD1 (5 bases). Germline V gives CDR1 LGHNA, CDR2 YSLEER. The CDR3 length is 14 residues. The CDR3 DNA follows: TGCGCCAACAGCCAAGTTTCCAGGGCCCGCGAGCAGTGCTTC. It translates to CANSQVSRAREQCF.